This T cell receptor beta chain is from a study of T-cell memory formation after mild COVID-19 (dated by TCRdb to the early 2020s). Regarding the study in general: TCR sequence clusters from the two donors were largely donor specific. Longitudinal TCRalpha and TCRbeta repertoire sequencing tracked T-cell clones expanding and contracting after mild COVID-19 in two donors. Two young, previously healthy adult volunteers made up the cohort, one male and one female.

In the case of this clonotype: Its cognate antigen has yet to be identified. No base qualities exist here, and no much larger clone lies one base off it.

The data were produced on an Illumina NovaSeq 6000. TCRalpha and TCRbeta cDNA libraries were built by 5'RACE with constant-segment primers, adding sample barcodes and unique molecular identifiers. RNA was extracted from every sample with Trizol reagent. The libraries were amplified in two PCR steps, and the second step added a second sample barcode and Illumina TruSeq adapters. The libraries were sequenced on an Illumina NovaSeq using 2 x 150 bp paired-end reads. Per the authors' processing: Demultiplexing of reads and collapsing into UMI-guided consensus sequences were performed with migec v1.2.7. With mixcr v2.1.11, UMI consensuses were aligned to TRA and TRB V and J templates and assembled into clonotypes. A clonotype was counted as expanded or contracted only if both edgeR and NoisET called the change significant, with noise models trained on biological replicates. edgeR calls used a false discovery rate-adjusted p below 0.01 and a log2 fold-change threshold of 1. PCA with hierarchical clustering of max-normalized trajectories of the 1000 most abundant clonotypes was used as exploratory dynamics analysis. Separately sequenced CD4+ and CD8+ repertoires were used to assign a CD4 or CD8 phenotype to each responding clone. TCRdb's own reprocessing of the public reads used fastp at Q25 and MiXCR and kept productive beta chains. For every CDR3 protein sequence, its rows merge into one entry that carries the most common genes and DNA. TCRdb, not the authors, supplied the V and J calls. This sample lists approximately 110,000 distinct CDR3 sequences; over 20% were detected once. About 38% of the sample is taken by the ten largest.

Ficoll-Paque density gradient centrifugation was used to isolate PBMCs. V was cut back by 7 bases and J by 1 base, leaving a gap of 20 bases between them. CDR1 and CDR2 were assigned from the germline V gene (reference sequence) as MNHEY and SMNVEV. There are 18 amino acids in the CDR3, from cysteine to phenylalanine inclusive. The entry retains the CDR3 DNA only, 54 bases that are in frame from base 1. Here is what the overall study found, with its caveats: Balanced CD4/CD8 phenotypes were observed for clones contracting from day 15 to 85, whereas a bias towards CD4+ was observed for a second wave of clones expanding from day 15 to 37. Some responding clones were detected in pre-infection memory, which suggested that pre-existing cross-reactive memory T cells had joined the SARS-CoV-2 response. Contracting CD4+ clones were located mainly in the CM and EM memory subsets, whereas CD8+ clones were found to be enriched in EMRA. The second-wave clones that peaked on day 37 were not confirmed to be SARS-CoV-2 specific. Only two mild cases were covered in the study, and larger cohorts including severe cases with pre-infection samples were considered necessary.

The sequence joins TRBV27 to TRBJ2-6; the D gene is perhaps TRBD1, from 6 matching bases. The origin of this receptor is a man aged 18-30 years who had mild COVID-19 (a few samples of this study predate the infection). The sample titles of this study are shuffled in the database, so cell type and time point are left out; the donor was told from shared clones. The source material was PBMCs or a T cell subset sorted from them (not recorded which). Here is the DNA: TGTGCCAGCAAAGAGGGGGAACTGCCAAGGTCTGGGGCCAACGTCCTGACTTTC. This codes for CASKEGELPRSGANVLTF.